The present TCR beta chain was sequenced within a study of T-cell memory formation after mild COVID-19. For the study at large: Clustering of TCRs was largely donor specific. Findings and caveats of the study: Detection of some responders pre-infection suggested pre-existing cross-reactive memory T cells participated.

UMIs and sample barcodes were carried by the TCR alpha and TCR beta cDNA libraries that 5'RACE produced using constant-segment primers. TCRdb reanalysed the 5' RACE reads using MiXCR and keeps one entry per CDR3 protein. The sample shows about 350,000 distinct CDR3 sequences, approximately 15% of them seen only once. Remarks on this clonotype: As yet, its antigen is unknown.

The CDR3 is 14 amino acids. Sequencing input: PBMCs or a T cell subset sorted from them (not recorded which). The receptor was isolated from a man aged 18 to 30 who had mild COVID-19 (a few samples of this study predate the infection). Cell type and time point are not known. The gene calls are TRBV21-1 and TRBJ2-7; TRBD2, the D gene given by the table, was not confirmed from the DNA. TRBV21-1 is assigned pseudogene status. The CDR3 nucleotides read TGTGCCAGCAGCAAGAAGGGGGGACTAGTCGCGTTGTACTTC. Protein product: CASSKKGGLVALYF.